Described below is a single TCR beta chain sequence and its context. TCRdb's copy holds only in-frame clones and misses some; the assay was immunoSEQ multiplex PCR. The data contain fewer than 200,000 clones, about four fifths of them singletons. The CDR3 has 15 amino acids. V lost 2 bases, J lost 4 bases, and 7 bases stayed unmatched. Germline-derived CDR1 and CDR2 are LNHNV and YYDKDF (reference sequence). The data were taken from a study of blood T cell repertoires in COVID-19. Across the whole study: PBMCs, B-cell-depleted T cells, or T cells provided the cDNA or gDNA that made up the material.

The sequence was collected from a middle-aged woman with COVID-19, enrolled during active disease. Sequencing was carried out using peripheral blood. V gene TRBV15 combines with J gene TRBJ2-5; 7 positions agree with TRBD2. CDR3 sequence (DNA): TGTGCCACCAGCAGATCCCTAGGGAGGGGAGAGACCCAGTACTTC. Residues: CATSRSLGRGETQYF. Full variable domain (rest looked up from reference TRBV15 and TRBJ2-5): DAMVIQNPRYQVTQFGKPVTLSCSQTLNHNVMYWYQQKSSQAPKLLFHYYDKDFNNEADTPDNFQSRRPNTSFCFLDIRSPGLGDTAMYLCATSRSLGRGETQYFGPGTRLLVL.